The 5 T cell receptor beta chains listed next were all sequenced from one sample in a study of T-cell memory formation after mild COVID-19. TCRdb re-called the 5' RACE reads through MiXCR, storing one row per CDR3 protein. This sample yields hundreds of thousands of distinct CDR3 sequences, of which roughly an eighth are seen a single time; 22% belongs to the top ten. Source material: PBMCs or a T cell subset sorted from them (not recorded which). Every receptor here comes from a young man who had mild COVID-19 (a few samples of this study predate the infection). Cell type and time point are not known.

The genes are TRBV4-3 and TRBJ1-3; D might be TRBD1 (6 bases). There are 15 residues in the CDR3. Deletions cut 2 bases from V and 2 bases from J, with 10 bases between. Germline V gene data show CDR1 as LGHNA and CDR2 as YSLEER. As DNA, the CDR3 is TGCGCCAGCAGCCAACTGACAGGCACTGGAAACACCATATATTTT. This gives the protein CASSQLTGTGNTIYF.

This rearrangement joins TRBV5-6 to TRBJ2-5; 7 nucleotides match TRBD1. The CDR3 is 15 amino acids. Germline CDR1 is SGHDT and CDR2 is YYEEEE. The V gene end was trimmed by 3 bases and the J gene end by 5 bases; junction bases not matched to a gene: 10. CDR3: CASSSSTGRGETQYF. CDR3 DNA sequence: TGTGCCAGCAGCTCGTCGACAGGGAGAGGGGAGACCCAGTACTTC.

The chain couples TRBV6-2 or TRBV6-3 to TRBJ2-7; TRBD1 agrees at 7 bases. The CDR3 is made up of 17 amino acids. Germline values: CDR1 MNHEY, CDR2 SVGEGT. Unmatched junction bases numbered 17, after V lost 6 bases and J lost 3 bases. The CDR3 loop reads CASSRGEGAPNIYEQYF. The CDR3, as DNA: TGTGCCAGCAGCCGCGGCGAGGGGGCCCCTAATATCTACGAGCAGTACTTC.

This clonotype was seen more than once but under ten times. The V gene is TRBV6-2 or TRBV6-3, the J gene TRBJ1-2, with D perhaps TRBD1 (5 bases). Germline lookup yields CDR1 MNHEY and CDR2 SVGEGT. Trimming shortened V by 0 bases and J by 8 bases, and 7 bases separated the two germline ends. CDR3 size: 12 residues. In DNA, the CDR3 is TGTGCCAGCAGTTACTCCCGGGGCGGCTACACCTTC. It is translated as CASSYSRGGYTF.

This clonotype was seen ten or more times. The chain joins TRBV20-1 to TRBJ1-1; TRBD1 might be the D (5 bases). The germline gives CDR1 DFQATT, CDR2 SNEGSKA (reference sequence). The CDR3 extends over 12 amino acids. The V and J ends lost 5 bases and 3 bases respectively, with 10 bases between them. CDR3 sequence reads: CSAAQVDTEAFF. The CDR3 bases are TGCAGTGCTGCACAGGTAGACACTGAAGCTTTCTTT.